This TCR beta chain was found in a study of CD4+ T cells in melanoma. Points from the study as a whole: CD8+ T cell, macrophage and B cell function reportedly correlated with neoantigen-specific CD4+ T cells. Reportedly, melanoma neoantigen-specific CD4+ T cells showed varied differentiation states.

Only in-frame clones appear in the TCRdb table, and some are missing; sequencing was by immunoSEQ multiplex PCR. The table records some 4,900 clones, about 61% of them present only once. The germline V gene encodes CDR1 MNHEY and CDR2 SVGAGI. Germline trimming cut 2 bases from V and 3 bases from J; bases unmatched to any gene: 3. The CDR3 is 14 residues long. A word on this clone: The antigen is not known.

The chain employs TRBV6-5 and TRBJ1-1; 7 bases are a match to TRBD1. Sequenced: cells from a culture (not recorded whether cultured in vitro). The sequence came from a human donor with melanoma. The CDR3 nucleotides read TGTGCCAGCAGTTACCAGGGGGGGGACACTGAAGCTTTCTTT. It encodes CASSYQGGDTEAFF.